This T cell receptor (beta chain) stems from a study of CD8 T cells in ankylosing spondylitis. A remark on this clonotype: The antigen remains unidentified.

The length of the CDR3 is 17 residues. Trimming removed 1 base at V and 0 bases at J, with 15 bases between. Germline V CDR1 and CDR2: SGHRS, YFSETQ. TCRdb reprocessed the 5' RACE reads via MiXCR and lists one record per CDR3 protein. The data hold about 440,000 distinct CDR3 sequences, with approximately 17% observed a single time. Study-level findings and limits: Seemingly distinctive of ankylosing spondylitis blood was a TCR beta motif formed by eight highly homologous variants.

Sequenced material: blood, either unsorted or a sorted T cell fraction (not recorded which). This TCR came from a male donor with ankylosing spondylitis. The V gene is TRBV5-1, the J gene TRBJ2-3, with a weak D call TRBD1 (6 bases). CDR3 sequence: CASSLMARGRSTDTQYF. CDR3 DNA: TGCGCCAGCAGCTTGATGGCCAGGGGCCGAAGCACAGATACGCAGTATTTT.